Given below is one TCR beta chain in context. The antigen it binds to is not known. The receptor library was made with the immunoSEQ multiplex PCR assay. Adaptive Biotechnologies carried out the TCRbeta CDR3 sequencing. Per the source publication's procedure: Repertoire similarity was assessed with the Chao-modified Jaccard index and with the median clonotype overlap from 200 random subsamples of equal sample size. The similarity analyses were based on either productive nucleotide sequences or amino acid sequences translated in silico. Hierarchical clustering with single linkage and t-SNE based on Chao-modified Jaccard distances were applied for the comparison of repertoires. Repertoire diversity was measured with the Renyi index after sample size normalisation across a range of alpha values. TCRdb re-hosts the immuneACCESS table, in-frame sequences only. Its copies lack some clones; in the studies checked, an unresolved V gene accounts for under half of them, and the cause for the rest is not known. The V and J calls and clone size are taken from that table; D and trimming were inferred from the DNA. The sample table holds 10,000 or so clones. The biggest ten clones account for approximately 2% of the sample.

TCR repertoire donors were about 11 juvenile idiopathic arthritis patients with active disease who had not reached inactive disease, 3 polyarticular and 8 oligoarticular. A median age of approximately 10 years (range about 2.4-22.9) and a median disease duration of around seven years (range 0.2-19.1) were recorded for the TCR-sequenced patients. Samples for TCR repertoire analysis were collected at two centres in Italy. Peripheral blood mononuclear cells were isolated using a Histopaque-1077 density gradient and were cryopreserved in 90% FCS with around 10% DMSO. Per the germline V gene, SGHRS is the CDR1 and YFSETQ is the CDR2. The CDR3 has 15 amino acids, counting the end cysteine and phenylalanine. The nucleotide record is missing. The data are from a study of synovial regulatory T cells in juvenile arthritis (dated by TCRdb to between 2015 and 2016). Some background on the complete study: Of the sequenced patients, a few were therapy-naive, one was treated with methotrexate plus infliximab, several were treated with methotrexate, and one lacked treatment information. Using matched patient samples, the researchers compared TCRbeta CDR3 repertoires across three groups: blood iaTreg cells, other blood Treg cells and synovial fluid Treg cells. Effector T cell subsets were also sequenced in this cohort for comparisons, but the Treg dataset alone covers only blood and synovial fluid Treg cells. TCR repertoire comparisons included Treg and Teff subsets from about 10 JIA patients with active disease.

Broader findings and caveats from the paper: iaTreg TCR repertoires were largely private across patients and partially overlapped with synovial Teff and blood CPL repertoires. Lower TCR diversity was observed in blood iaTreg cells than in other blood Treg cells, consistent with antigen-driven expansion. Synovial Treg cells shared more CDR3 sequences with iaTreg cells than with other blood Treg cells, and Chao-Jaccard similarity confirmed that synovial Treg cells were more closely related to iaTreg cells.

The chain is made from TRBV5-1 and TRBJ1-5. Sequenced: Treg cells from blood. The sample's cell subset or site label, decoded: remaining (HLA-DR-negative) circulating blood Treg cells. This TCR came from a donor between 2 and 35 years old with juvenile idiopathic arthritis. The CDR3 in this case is CASSLTGTPGQPQHF.